Following are 8 T cell receptor beta chains from one sample sequenced in a study of blood T cell repertoires in COVID-19. The repertoire was sequenced with immunoSEQ multiplex PCR; TCRdb's copy has only in-frame clones and lacks some. The data show about 160,000 clones, about 80% seen once. Sample: peripheral blood. Source of these receptors: a woman older than 75 with acute or convalescent COVID-19.

CDR3 protein: CAWDRVNTEAFF. The CDR3 nucleotides are TGTGCCTGGGACAGAGTGAACACTGAAGCTTTCTTT. This chain uses TRBV30 with TRBJ1-1; maybe TRBD1 (5 bases). Germline values: CDR1 GTSNPN, CDR2 SVGIG (reference sequence). This CDR3 is 12 amino acids long. Trimming took 5 bases from V and 0 from J, leaving 7 bases between them.

The rearrangement joins TRBV7-2 to TRBJ2-2; D remains ambiguous. Germline loops: CDR1 SGHTA, CDR2 FQGNSA. V lost 5 bases to trimming and J lost 3 bases, with 10 bases between them. CDR3 size: 14 residues. The CDR3, as DNA: TGTGCCAGCAGCCCCCAACAGTACACCGGGGAGCTGTTTTTT. Encoded protein: CASSPQQYTGELFF.

The chain links TRBV2 to TRBJ2-1; 7 nucleotides align to TRBD2. The CDR3 totals 14 residues. Per germline, CDR1 SNHLY and CDR2 FYNNEI. V gave up 4 bases and J gave up 7 bases; unmatched junction bases: 7. The DNA of the CDR3 is TGTGCCAGCAGTGGGAGCTTTAGCGGGAATGAGCAGTTCTTC. Amino acids: CASSGSFSGNEQFF.

The chain is built from TRBV30 and TRBJ1-3; no clear D. The CDR3 has 17 residues. Germline V lookup: CDR1 GTSNPN, CDR2 SVGIG (reference sequence). V was trimmed by 0 bases and J by 0 bases, leaving 15 bases between them. CDR3 in DNA: TGTGCCTGGAGTGTACGAGCCTTAACGGGCTCTGGAAACACCATATATTTT. Protein: CAWSVRALTGSGNTIYF.

This sequence joins TRBV6-4 and TRBJ2-1; 7 nucleotides match TRBD2. V lost 6 bases to trimming and J lost 2 bases; unmatched junction nucleotides: 10. Germline V gene sequence: CDR1 MRHNA, CDR2 SNTAGT. The CDR3 totals 16 residues. The CDR3 spells CASSLGVAGAYNEQFF. As DNA, the CDR3 is TGTGCCAGCAGCCTGGGCGTGGCGGGAGCCTACAATGAGCAGTTCTTC.

This clone was found many times. The V and J genes are TRBV11-2 and TRBJ1-2; D perhaps matches TRBD1 (6 bases). CDR1 is SGHAT and CDR2 is FQNNGV in the germline V gene. V lost 5 bases to trimming and J lost 6 bases, with 13 bases between them. The CDR3 consists of 13 residues. The CDR3 loop is CASSRDINNGYTF. In nucleotides, the CDR3 is TGTGCCAGCAGCCGGGACATCAACAATGGCTACACCTTC.

The J gene is TRBJ2-1, the V gene TRBV7-6, with TRBD2 matching 7 bases. CDR1 is SGHVS, CDR2 FNYEAQ, per germline. This CDR3 spans 13 amino acids. The V segment lost 1 base and the J segment 10 bases; nucleotides outside the gene matches: 4. The CDR3 nucleotides are TGTGCCAGCAGCTTAGGGGGTAGCGGGGAGCAGTTCTTC. This encodes CASSLGGSGEQFF.

This rearrangement joins TRBV11-2 to TRBJ1-3; D not certain. The CDR3 covers 17 residues. CDR1 and CDR2 from the germline V gene are SGHAT and FQNNGV. Trimming left V 2 bases short and J 1 base short, with 15 bases between. This CDR3 reads CASSLLPGSRSGNTIYF. CDR3 sequence (DNA): TGTGCCAGCAGCTTATTGCCGGGGTCAAGATCTGGAAACACCATATATTTT. Filled out from reference TRBV11-2 and TRBJ1-3, the complete variable domain reads EAGVAQSPRYKIIEKRQSVAFWCNPISGHATLYWYQQILGQGPKLLIQFQNNGVVDDSQLPKDRFSAERLKGVDSTLKIQPAKLEDSAVYLCASSLLPGSRSGNTIYFGEGSWLTVV.